The rows below give T cell receptor beta chains drawn from one sample of a study of blood T cell repertoires in COVID-19. Profiled with immunoSEQ multiplex PCR; TCRdb holds only in-frame clones, not every one. The data contain some 270,000 clones, 89% of them singletons. Sequenced: PBMCs or T cells enriched from blood (not recorded which). The receptors derive from an older woman who had recovered from COVID-19. The CDR3 runs from the conserved cysteine through the conserved F or W. D genes are given only for firm matches. Some rows have no size entry. The others give once, few or many, or a class for an expanded clone.

TRBV5-1	TRBD1	-	TRBJ1-1	CASSLGDRGWTEAFF	TGCGCCAGCAGCTTGGGAGACAGGGGTTGGACTGAAGCTTTCTTT
TRBV2	-	-	TRBJ1-2	CASSGAGIGYGYTF	TGTGCCAGCAGTGGGGCAGGTATCGGCTATGGCTACACCTTC
TRBV7-9	-	once	TRBJ2-5	CASSLPDDTLQETQYF	TGTGCCAGCAGCTTACCCGACGACACGTTGCAAGAGACCCAGTACTTC
TRBV5-1	-	-	TRBJ1-2	CASSLIGQTFYGYTF	TGCGCCAGCAGCTTGATTGGACAGACCTTCTATGGCTACACCTTC
TRBV29-1	-	-	TRBJ2-2	CSVDGQSNTGELFF	TGCAGCGTTGATGGACAGTCTAACACCGGGGAGCTGTTTTTT
TRBV11-2	-	-	TRBJ2-7	CASSARTAPREQYF	TGTGCCAGCAGCGCCCGAACGGCCCCTAGGGAGCAGTACTTC
TRBV19	TRBD1	-	TRBJ2-5	CASSKGQGLQETQYF	TGTGCCAGTAGTAAAGGACAGGGCTTACAAGAGACCCAGTACTTC
TRBV5-6	-	few	TRBJ1-5	CASSLRGAGQPQHF	TGTGCCAGCAGCTTGCGGGGGGCAGGTCAGCCCCAGCATTTT
TRBV19	TRBD1	-	TRBJ2-2	CASSKRERQGDTGELFF	TGTGCCAGTAGTAAGAGAGAGAGACAGGGGGACACCGGGGAGCTGTTTTTT
TRBV5-4	TRBD1	-	TRBJ2-7	CASSFRDRGREQYF	TGTGCCAGCAGCTTCCGCGACAGGGGGCGCGAGCAGTACTTC
TRBV3-1/TRBV3-2	TRBD1	-	TRBJ2-7	CASRGTGSEQYF	TGTGCCAGCAGAGGGACAGGGAGCGAGCAGTACTTC
TRBV5-1	-	-	TRBJ2-3	CATRGGTSTDTQYF	TGCGCCACAAGGGGCGGAACTAGCACAGATACGCAGTATTTT
TRBV7-9	-	once	TRBJ2-4	CASSLALSTWFGKEGQYF	TGTGCCAGCAGCTTAGCGCTTTCGACATGGTTTGGGAAAGAGGGTCAGTACTTC
TRBV19	TRBD1	-	TRBJ1-6	CASRGDLGQYNSPLHF	TGTGCCAGTAGAGGAGATCTGGGACAGTATAATTCACCCCTCCACTTT
TRBV27	TRBD1	-	TRBJ1-1	CASSSRGHGQVAFF	TGTGCCAGCAGTTCTCGGGGACACGGACAGGTGGCTTTCTTT
TRBV4-1	TRBD1	-	TRBJ1-3	CASSQEGRGKGNTIYF	TGCGCCAGCAGCCAAGAGGGCAGGGGGAAAGGAAACACCATATATTTT
TRBV6-5	-	-	TRBJ1-3	CASGLGRTGNTIYF	TGTGCCAGCGGACTCGGGAGAACTGGAAACACCATATATTTT
TRBV28	TRBD1	-	TRBJ2-5	CASTSRTGKKTQYF	TGTGCCAGCACCTCAAGGACAGGGAAGAAGACCCAGTACTTC
TRBV5-6	-	few	TRBJ2-1	CASSLDYYNEQFF	TGTGCCAGCAGCTTGGATTACTACAATGAGCAGTTCTTC
TRBV7-6	-	-	TRBJ2-1	CASSLVLMRDDEQFF	TGTGCCAGCAGCTTAGTTTTGATGCGGGATGATGAGCAGTTCTTC
TRBV5-1	TRBD2	-	TRBJ2-7	CASSLVRAGVGDEQYF	TGCGCCAGCAGCTTGGTACGAGCGGGAGTAGGTGACGAGCAGTACTTC
TRBV5-6	TRBD1	once	TRBJ1-1	CASSSPGQPNTEAFF	TGTGCCAGCAGCTCCCCGGGACAGCCGAACACTGAAGCTTTCTTT
TRBV28	-	-	TRBJ1-2	CASSLLAGQAYGYTF	TGTGCCAGCAGTTTATTGGCAGGGCAGGCCTATGGCTACACCTTC
TRBV30	-	once	TRBJ1-1	CACTRGGRTEAFF	TGTGCCTGTACTAGGGGGGGCCGGACTGAAGCTTTCTTT
TRBV6-5	-	-	TRBJ1-6	CASRTRVTYNSPLHF	TGTGCCAGCAGAACTAGGGTGACCTATAATTCACCCCTCCACTTT
TRBV6-5	TRBD1	-	TRBJ1-1	CASSQYRGSEAFF	TGTGCCAGCAGTCAGTACAGGGGCTCTGAAGCTTTCTTT
TRBV2	-	-	TRBJ1-2	CASSLSSYGYTF	TGTGCCAGCAGTCTCAGTTCCTATGGCTACACCTTC
TRBV5-5	-	-	TRBJ1-4	CASSSTGVDNEKLFF	TGTGCCAGCAGCTCTACAGGAGTTGACAATGAAAAACTGTTTTTT